These 32 T cell receptor beta chains originate from one sample sequenced in a study of OX40 agonist ivuxolimab in advanced cancers. The library was built by means of the immunoSEQ multiplex PCR assay. The source is immuneACCESS, and TCRdb retained only in-frame sequences with V and J called. Part of the clones is not carried over; for the studies checked, unresolved V genes explain less than half of this, and the remainder is unexplained. The table for this sample lists 74,000 or so clones; approximately 86% of them were counted only once. The biggest ten clones account for 2% to 2.5% of the sample. Sample: CD4+ or CD8+ T cells sorted from blood, taken in a trial of the OX40 agonist ivuxolimab. These receptors came from an adult with an advanced solid tumor such as melanoma, head and neck, liver or kidney cancer.

This chain uses TRBV27 with TRBJ1-4; weak D call: TRBD1 (6 bases). V was pared by 2 bases and J by 8 bases, with 9 bases between. Per the germline V gene, CDR1 is MNHEY and CDR2 is SMNVEV (reference sequence). The length of the CDR3 is 13 residues. Here the CDR3 DNA reads TGTGCCAGCAGTTTAATGGGGGCGGAAAAACTGTTTTTT. Amino acid sequence: CASSLMGAEKLFF. The full variable domain, rest sourced from reference TRBV27 and TRBJ1-4, is EAQVTQNPRYLITVTGKKLTVTCSQNMNHEYMSWYRQDPGLGLRQIYYSMNVEVTDKGDVPEGYKVSRKEKRNFPLILESPSPNQTSLYFCASSLMGAEKLFFGSGTQLSVL.

The chain employs TRBV7-9 and TRBJ2-1; 8 bases match TRBD2. The trim removed 11 bases at V and 8 bases at J, leaving 14 bases unmatched. This CDR3 contains 14 residues. Germline V lookup: CDR1 SEHNR, CDR2 FQNEAQ (reference sequence). The CDR3 reads CASRTGGPGDEQFF. The CDR3 bases are TGTGCCTCCCGGACGGGAGGGCCAGGGGATGAGCAGTTCTTC. The full variable domain, its missing parts supplied by reference TRBV7-9 and TRBJ2-1, is DTGVSQNPRHKITKRGQNVTFRCDPISEHNRLYWYRQTLGQGPEFLTYFQNEAQLEKSRLLSDRFSAERPKGSFSTLEIQRTEQGDSAMYLCASRTGGPGDEQFFGPGTRLTVL.

This rearrangement joins TRBV6-4 to TRBJ2-1; TRBD1 aligns across 8 bases. This CDR3 contains 15 residues. Germline trimming cut 5 bases from V and 9 bases from J; bases unmatched to any gene: 12. Per the germline V gene, CDR1 is MRHNA and CDR2 is SNTAGT. The DNA of the CDR3 is TGTGCCAGCAGTTACCAAGGACAGGGTTTGGGTGAGCAGTTCTTC. Translation: CASSYQGQGLGEQFF.

This chain links TRBV11-3 with TRBJ2-3, with D maybe TRBD2 (5 bases). Trimming cost V 1 base and J 0 bases, with 8 bases left between them. This CDR3 region has 15 residues. Germline V CDR1 and CDR2: SGHNT, YENEEA. The CDR3 nucleotides are TGTGCCAGCAGCTTAGTCGGAGGTAGCACAGATACGCAGTATTTT. It codes for CASSLVGGSTDTQYF. Using reference TRBV11-3 and TRBJ2-3 for the parts outside the CDR3, the full variable domain is EAGVVQSPRYKIIEKKQPVAFWCNPISGHNTLYWYLQNLGQGPELLIRYENEEAVDDSQLPKDRFSAERLKGVDSTLKIQPAELGDSAVYLCASSLVGGSTDTQYFGPGTRLTVL.

The V gene is TRBV4-3, the J gene TRBJ2-7; D remains unclear. The CDR3 totals 14 residues. The germline gives CDR1 LGHNA, CDR2 YSLEER. V shed 0 bases and J shed 6 bases, with 12 bases lying between them. The DNA of the CDR3 is TGCGCCAGCAGCCAAGAGGCGACGGTGATCGAGCAGTACTTC. Translated, it gives CASSQEATVIEQYF.

J is TRBJ2-7 and V is TRBV28; D gene ambiguous. CDR3 length equals 11 residues. Germline CDR1 MDHEN, CDR2 SYDVKM. V was clipped by 5 bases and J by 2 bases, with 4 bases between them. DNA of the CDR3: TGTGCCAGCAGTGCTCCCTACGAGCAGTACTTC. Translation gives CASSAPYEQYF.

The chain has TRBV7-8 and TRBJ1-2; possibly TRBD1 for D (6 bases). V was shortened by 4 bases and J by 4 bases, with 10 bases between the two germline ends. The CDR3 is made up of 13 amino acids. Germline V CDR1 and CDR2: SGHVS, FQNEAQ. CDR3 coding DNA: TGTGCCAGCAGCTACAGGGTCACCTATGGCTACACCTTC. This gives the protein CASSYRVTYGYTF.

The chain links TRBV19 to TRBJ1-5, with D unclear. The CDR3 loop spans 13 amino acids. Germline CDR1 is LNHDA and CDR2 is SQIVND (reference sequence). V was cut by 3 bases and J by 7 bases, with 10 bases left in between. The CDR3: CASSMSGGQPQHF. The CDR3 nucleotides read TGTGCCAGTAGTATGTCAGGTGGACAGCCCCAGCATTTT.

The chain uses TRBV7-6 and TRBJ2-5, with D possibly being TRBD2 (5 bases). In germline, CDR1 is SGHVS, CDR2 FNYEAQ. Trimming cost V 4 bases and J 7 bases, with 19 bases left between them. This CDR3 is 15 amino acids long. This CDR3 reads CASSSGGSPFGTQYF. The CDR3 DNA reads TGTGCCAGCAGCTCCGGCGGGTCCCCCTTCGGGACCCAGTACTTC.

CDR3 sequence: CASSLGSTDTQYF. In DNA, the CDR3 is TGTGCCAGCAGCTTAGGGTCCACAGATACGCAGTATTTT. J is TRBJ2-3 and V is TRBV7-9; D is undetermined. Looked up from germline, CDR1 is SEHNR and CDR2 is FQNEAQ (reference sequence). This CDR3 spans 13 amino acids. With 1 base removed from V and 2 bases from J, the gap between germline ends came to 4 bases. The full variable domain, rest sourced from reference TRBV7-9 and TRBJ2-3, is DTGVSQNPRHKITKRGQNVTFRCDPISEHNRLYWYRQTLGQGPEFLTYFQNEAQLEKSRLLSDRFSAERPKGSFSTLEIQRTEQGDSAMYLCASSLGSTDTQYFGPGTRLTVL.

The V gene is TRBV30, the J gene TRBJ2-1, with 9 bases fitting TRBD2. The CDR3 totals 14 residues. Germline loops: CDR1 GTSNPN, CDR2 SVGIG (reference sequence). V dropped 5 bases and J dropped 9; count of bases not matched to a gene: 11. The CDR3 coding sequence is TGTGCCTGGCACCCGGGACTAGCTGGTGTTGAGCAGTTCTTC. Translated, it gives CAWHPGLAGVEQFF.

The chain links TRBV7-2 to TRBJ1-2; no reliable D call. CDR3 length: 13 residues. Trimming left V 2 bases short and J 4 bases short, with 8 bases between. The germline gives CDR1 SGHTA, CDR2 FQGNSA. The CDR3 bases are TGTGCCAGCAGCTTACAGGTTGGCTATGGCTACACCTTC. Its protein is CASSLQVGYGYTF.

This CDR3 is CASRLTKGPLIQYF. CDR3 nucleotide sequence: TGTGCTTCCAGGTTGACAAAAGGGCCCCTTATTCAGTACTTC. The V call is TRBV19, the J call TRBJ2-4; no clear D. There are 14 residues in the CDR3. In germline, CDR1 is LNHDA, CDR2 SQIVND (reference sequence).

The rearrangement links TRBV7-6 to TRBJ2-2, with D perhaps matching TRBD1 (5 bases). Germline V gives CDR1 SGHVS, CDR2 FNYEAQ. V dropped 5 bases and J dropped 1 base, with 11 bases sitting between them. The CDR3 runs to 15 residues. The CDR3 coding sequence is TGTGCCAGCAGCCACTCCGACAGGAACACCGGGGAGCTGTTTTTT. Its translation is CASSHSDRNTGELFF.

The chain joins TRBV7-2 to TRBJ2-2, with D unclear. The V and J ends lost 5 bases and 2 bases respectively, with 9 bases between them. This CDR3 is 14 amino acids long. Germline V lookup: CDR1 SGHTA, CDR2 FQGNSA. DNA for the CDR3: TGTGCCAGCAGCCGGGCCCTAAACACCGGGGAGCTGTTTTTT. Protein sequence: CASSRALNTGELFF.

The chain carries TRBV5-5 and TRBJ1-5; 7 nucleotides match TRBD1. There are 15 residues in the CDR3. The J segment lost 4 bases and the V segment lost 0 bases, leaving 4 bases of the junction unmatched. Germline V gene sequence: CDR1 SGHKS, CDR2 YYEKEE (reference sequence). CDR3 nucleotide sequence: TGTGCCAGCAGCTTGGGACAGGGTCCTAATCAGCCCCAGCATTTT. This sequence encodes CASSLGQGPNQPQHF.

This sequence joins TRBV10-3 and TRBJ1-1; the match to TRBD1 covers 8 bases. Per the germline V gene, CDR1 is ENHRY and CDR2 is SYGVKD. The CDR3 is made up of 13 amino acids. J was trimmed by 7 bases and V by 6 bases; bases with no gene match: 7. CDR3 bases: TGTGCCATCAGCCGGGACAGGTCTTTTGAAGCTTTCTTT. Translation gives CAISRDRSFEAFF.

This rearrangement joins TRBV29-1 to TRBJ1-1; perhaps TRBD1 as D (6 bases). Between the trimmed V and J ends, which lost 4 bases and 4 bases, there was a span of 13 bases. CDR1 and CDR2 from the germline V gene are SQVTM and ANQGSEA. The CDR3 length is 13 residues. The CDR3 nucleotides are TGCAGCGTTGGAGGGGGGGGGAGCACTGAAGCTTTCTTT. As protein: CSVGGGGSTEAFF. The complete variable domain, with remaining parts taken from reference TRBV29-1 and TRBJ1-1, reads SAVISQKPSRDICQRGTSLTIQCQVDSQVTMMFWYRQQPGQSLTLIATANQGSEATYESGFVIDKFPISRPNLTFSTLTVSNMSPEDSSIYLCSVGGGGSTEAFFGQGTRLTVV.

The V call is TRBV5-1, the J call TRBJ1-2; D is ambiguous. V was cut by 7 bases and J by 8 bases, with 15 bases left in between. The CDR3 is 12 residues long. Germline lookup yields CDR1 SGHRS and CDR2 YFSETQ. Here the CDR3 DNA reads TGCGCCAGCTCGGACGCCTATGAGGGCTACACCTTC. Translated, it gives CASSDAYEGYTF.

V and J are TRBV28 and TRBJ1-2; 8 nucleotides match TRBD1. The V segment lost 5 bases and the J segment 3 bases; nucleotides outside the gene matches: 8. The CDR3 consists of 15 residues. CDR1 and CDR2 (germline): MDHEN, SYDVKM. The chain's CDR3 is CASSLYSGQDYGYTF. The CDR3 bases are TGTGCCAGCAGTCTTTACTCGGGACAGGACTATGGCTACACCTTC.

The chain uses TRBV18 and TRBJ2-7; TRBD2 might be the D (7 bases). Trimming removed 6 bases at V and 2 bases at J, with 11 bases between. Germline V lookup: CDR1 KGHSH, CDR2 LQKENI. The CDR3 sequence is 13 residues long. CDR3 sequence: CASSPGGPYEQYF. In nucleotides, the CDR3 is TGTGCCAGCTCCCCCGGGGGGCCCTACGAGCAGTACTTC.

The chain joins TRBV15 to TRBJ1-5; D remains unclear. V shed 1 base and J shed 7 bases, with 11 bases lying between them. This CDR3 is built from 14 residues. Germline V CDR1 and CDR2: LNHNV, YYDKDF (reference sequence). This chain's CDR3 is CATSRGGIGQPQHF. The CDR3 DNA follows: TGTGCCACCAGCAGAGGCGGGATCGGACAGCCCCAGCATTTT.

The chain is built from TRBV6-5 and TRBJ2-7; D call uncertain. CDR1 is MNHEY and CDR2 is SVGAGI in the germline V gene. This CDR3 has 13 residues. The germline V and J ends were trimmed by 7 bases and 0 bases, with 10 bases remaining between them. The CDR3 here is CASKSYGSYEQYF. The CDR3 DNA reads TGTGCCAGCAAATCGTACGGCTCCTACGAGCAGTACTTC.

This clone was detected a few times. The chain employs TRBV6-5 and TRBJ1-5; D call uncertain. V lost 9 bases and J lost 4, with 13 bases in between. Germline CDR1 MNHEY, CDR2 SVGAGI. This CDR3 region has 13 residues. CDR3 coding DNA: TGTGCCAGTTCTGGGCAGCAAAATCAGCCCCAGCATTTT. This gives the protein CASSGQQNQPQHF.

This clone is a singleton in its sample. This sequence joins TRBV25-1 and TRBJ2-3, with 7 bases that match TRBD1. Germline assignment: CDR1 MGHDK and CDR2 SYGVNS. Trimming cost V 6 bases and J 0 bases; bases outside gene matches: 6. CDR3 size: 15 residues. CDR3 DNA: TGTGCCAGCAGACCGACAGGGCGTAGCACAGATACGCAGTATTTT. It is translated as CASRPTGRSTDTQYF.

The chain combines TRBV11-3 with TRBJ2-3, with TRBD1 matching 11 bases. The germline V gene has CDR1 SGHNT and CDR2 YENEEA. Trimming removed 1 base from V and 1 base from J; junction bases left unmatched: 4. The CDR3 spans 17 residues. CDR3 bases: TGTGCCAGCAGCTTAGCTCCGGGACAGGGGGGCACAGATACGCAGTATTTT. This translates into CASSLAPGQGGTDTQYF.

The DNA for the CDR3 is TGTGCCAGCTTCTATAGGGCGGGAATCTCCTACAATGAGCAGTTCTTC. Residues: CASFYRAGISYNEQFF. The J gene is TRBJ2-1, the V gene TRBV18; tentatively, D is TRBD2 (6 bases). Germline CDR1 is KGHSH and CDR2 is LQKENI. The CDR3 sequence is 16 residues long. The V end was cut by 7 bases, the J end by 0 bases, with 16 bases between.

The chain couples TRBV5-1 to TRBJ2-1, with TRBD2 matching 8 bases. This CDR3 spans 14 amino acids. The V and J ends lost 3 bases and 6 bases, in that order; junction bases with no gene match: 5. Germline CDR1 and CDR2: SGHRS and YFSETQ. CDR3 sequence: CASSSPGLGNEQFF. The DNA for the CDR3 is TGCGCCAGCAGCTCGCCGGGACTAGGCAATGAGCAGTTCTTC.

The chain uses TRBV10-3 and TRBJ2-7; no reliable D call. V lost 3 bases and J lost 0, with 9 bases in between. The germline V gene encodes CDR1 ENHRY and CDR2 SYGVKD. The length of the CDR3 is 14 residues. The CDR3 DNA reads TGTGCCATCAGTGAACATGCGGTCTCCTACGAGCAGTACTTC. This encodes CAISEHAVSYEQYF.

This rearrangement joins TRBV9 to TRBJ1-2, with TRBD1 identical over 7 bases. From germline, CDR1 is SGDLS and CDR2 YYNGEE. The V segment lost 4 bases and the J segment 0 bases; nucleotides outside the gene matches: 18. CDR3 size: 19 residues. The CDR3 nucleotides read TGTGCCAGCAGCACGGACCTCCGAGACAGGGCCCTCACTAACTATGGCTACACCTTC. Protein: CASSTDLRDRALTNYGYTF.

V is TRBV5-1 and J is TRBJ1-2; 9 bases are shared with TRBD1. V shed 3 bases, J shed 6 bases, and the junction held 9 bases outside the gene matches. CDR1 SGHRS and CDR2 YFSETQ come from the germline V gene. The CDR3 length is 15 residues. CDR3 DNA: TGCGCCAGCAGCTGGGGGGACAGGGATGAGGATGGCTACACCTTC. Translation gives CASSWGDRDEDGYTF.

The V gene is TRBV6-1, the J gene TRBJ2-3, with TRBD1 identical over 12 bases. The CDR3 length is 15 residues. The germline gives CDR1 MNHNS, CDR2 SASEGT. With 7 bases clipped from V and 3 bases from J, the junction kept 5 bases outside the gene matches. The CDR3 reads CASILGQGATDTQYF. In DNA, the CDR3 is TGTGCCAGCATCTTGGGACAGGGGGCAACAGATACGCAGTATTTT.